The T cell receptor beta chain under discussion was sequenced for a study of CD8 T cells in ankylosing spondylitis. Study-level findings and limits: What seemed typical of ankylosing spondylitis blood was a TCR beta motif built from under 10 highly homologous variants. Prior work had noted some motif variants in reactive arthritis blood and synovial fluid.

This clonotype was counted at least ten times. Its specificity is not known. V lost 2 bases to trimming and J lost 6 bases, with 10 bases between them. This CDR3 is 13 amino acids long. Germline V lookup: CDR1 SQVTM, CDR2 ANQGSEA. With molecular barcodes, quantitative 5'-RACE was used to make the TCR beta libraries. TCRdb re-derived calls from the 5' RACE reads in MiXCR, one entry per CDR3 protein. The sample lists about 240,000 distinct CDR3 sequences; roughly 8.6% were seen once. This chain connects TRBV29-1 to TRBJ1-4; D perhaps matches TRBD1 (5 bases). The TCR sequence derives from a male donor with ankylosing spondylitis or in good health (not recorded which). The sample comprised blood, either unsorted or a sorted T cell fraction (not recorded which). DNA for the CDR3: TGCAGCGTTGAAAGGGGCCCATATGAAAAACTGTTTTTT. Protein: CSVERGPYEKLFF.